The present T cell receptor beta chain was sequenced within a study of shared clonotypes between healthy human individuals. The data were produced by immunoSEQ multiplex PCR, yet TCRdb's version contains in-frame clones alone and is incomplete. The profile covers 800,000 to 950,000 clones, with 90% to 97% appearing a single time and around 0.25% taken by the ten largest. Naive CD8 cells comprised CD45RO-negative, CCR7-positively selected cells, excluding terminally differentiated effector memory CD45RA+ cells. CDR3 size: 13 residues. V lost 4 bases and J 3 bases, leaving 13 bases between the germline ends. Germline lookup yields CDR1 SQVTM and CDR2 ANQGSEA.

V usage is TRBV29-1 and J usage is TRBJ2-7; maybe TRBD2 (5 bases). This TCR was sampled from a man aged 30 to 45 in good health. Input material: naive CD8+ T cells sorted from blood. The CDR3 is CSVASPRDYEQYF. The CDR3 nucleotides read TGCAGCGTTGCTAGTCCCCGGGACTACGAGCAGTACTTC.